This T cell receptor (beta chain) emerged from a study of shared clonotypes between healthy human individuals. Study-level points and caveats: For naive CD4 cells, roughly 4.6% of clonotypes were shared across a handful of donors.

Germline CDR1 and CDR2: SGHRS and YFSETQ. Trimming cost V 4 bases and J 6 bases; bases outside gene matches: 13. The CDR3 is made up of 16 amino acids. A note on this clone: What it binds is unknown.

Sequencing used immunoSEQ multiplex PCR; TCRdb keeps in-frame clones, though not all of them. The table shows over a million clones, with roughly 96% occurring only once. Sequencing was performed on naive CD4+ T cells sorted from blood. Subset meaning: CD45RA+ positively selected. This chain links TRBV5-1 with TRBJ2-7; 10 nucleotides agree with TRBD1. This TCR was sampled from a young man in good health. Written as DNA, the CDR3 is TGCGCCAGCAGCGCGGACCTGGGACAGGGGTACTCCGAGCAGTACTTC. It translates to CASSADLGQGYSEQYF.